The next 22 T cell receptor beta chains were all read from a single sample in a study of T cells after yellow fever vaccination. TCRdb called the 5' RACE reads again in MiXCR, with one record for every CDR3 protein. The repertoire holds 300,000 to 350,000 distinct CDR3 sequences, with approximately 8% as singletons. Source: PBMCs, taken approximately 47 days after the first yellow fever vaccination. All receptors derive from a man younger than 35 who received the YFV17D yellow fever vaccine.

The chain recombines TRBV4-1 with TRBJ1-1; TRBD1 agrees at 7 bases. With 3 bases clipped from V and 4 bases from J, the junction kept 8 bases outside the gene matches. The length of the CDR3 is 15 residues. Germline V gene sequence: CDR1 MGHRA, CDR2 YSYEKL. The CDR3 here is CASSHRQGGITEAFF. In DNA, the CDR3 is TGCGCCAGCAGCCATCGACAGGGAGGAATCACTGAAGCTTTCTTT.

This clonotype was detected a few times. The chain couples TRBV19 to TRBJ2-2, with 7 bases fitting TRBD1. The CDR3 extends over 15 amino acids. Germline CDR1 reads LNHDA; CDR2 reads SQIVND (reference sequence). Germline trimming cut 7 bases from V and 0 bases from J; bases unmatched to any gene: 5. The CDR3 sequence is CASMETGTNTGELFF. The CDR3 DNA sequence: TGTGCCAGTATGGAGACAGGGACGAACACCGGGGAGCTGTTTTTT.

V usage is TRBV7-2 and J usage is TRBJ2-1; no firm D call. Deletions cut 1 base from V and 2 bases from J, with 9 bases between. The CDR3 length is 15 residues. Germline CDR1 reads SGHTA; CDR2 reads FQGNSA. The CDR3 nucleotides read TGTGCCAGCAGCTTAGTTCTAGATCCCTACAATGAGCAGTTCTTC. It translates to CASSLVLDPYNEQFF.

The chain uses TRBV5-1 and TRBJ1-1; no reliable D call. The CDR3 is 15 amino acids. Trimming removed 9 bases from V and 6 bases from J, with 24 bases in between. CDR1 and CDR2 from the germline V gene are SGHRS and YFSETQ. For the CDR3, the DNA is TGCGCCACCAGACCCGGAGGCAAGGTCGAGGCTGAAGCTTTCTTT. This sequence encodes CATRPGGKVEAEAFF.

This clonotype came up a few times. V usage is TRBV6-2 or TRBV6-3 and J usage is TRBJ1-1, with TRBD1 identical over 8 bases. The CDR3 totals 16 residues. V dropped 0 bases and J dropped 10; count of bases not matched to a gene: 13. The germline gives CDR1 MNHEY, CDR2 SVGEGT. The CDR3, as DNA: TGTGCCAGCAGTTACTCGGTCAGGACAGGGAAGGTTCGAGCTTTCTTT. Translated, it gives CASSYSVRTGKVRAFF.

In its sample, this clonotype was seen many times. The chain recombines TRBV6-2 or TRBV6-3 with TRBJ1-1, with D possibly TRBD1 on 6 matching bases. Germline V gene data show CDR1 as MNHEY and CDR2 as SVGEGT. The length of the CDR3 is 12 residues. V was trimmed by 7 bases and J by 4 bases, leaving 10 bases between them. CDR3 region: CASTTGSTEAFF. The CDR3 coding sequence is TGTGCCAGCACCACAGGGAGCACTGAAGCTTTCTTT.

There are a few counts of this clonotype. The V call is TRBV5-5, the J call TRBJ1-3, with D possibly TRBD1 on 5 matching bases. This CDR3 region has 16 residues. V gave up 1 base and J gave up 2 bases, with 13 bases separating them. Looked up from germline, CDR1 is SGHKS and CDR2 is YYEKEE (reference sequence). The CDR3 here is CASSLWSAGAGNTIYF. The CDR3 bases are TGTGCCAGCAGCTTGTGGTCCGCGGGGGCTGGAAACACCATATATTTT.

The chain carries TRBV7-2 and TRBJ1-6, with 8 bases identical to TRBD1. The V segment lost 6 bases and the J segment 9 bases; nucleotides outside the gene matches: 10. The CDR3 runs to 15 residues. Germline V CDR1 and CDR2: SGHTA, FQGNSA. The CDR3 DNA sequence: TGTGCCAGCAGTCTAACCCGACAGGGGCCTTCACCCCTCCACTTT. Protein sequence: CASSLTRQGPSPLHF.

This clonotype was seen ten or more times. CDR3 nucleotide sequence: TGTGCCAGCAGACCAGACAGGGGTAACTACAATGAGCAGTTCTTC. As protein: CASRPDRGNYNEQFF. The rearrangement joins TRBV7-2 to TRBJ2-1; 8 bases agree with TRBD1. The trim removed 6 bases at V and 3 bases at J, leaving 7 bases unmatched. Per the germline V gene, CDR1 is SGHTA and CDR2 is FQGNSA. This CDR3 region has 15 residues.

This clonotype came up many times. V and J are TRBV24-1 and TRBJ2-7; no clear D gene. Germline V gene data show CDR1 as KGHDR and CDR2 as SFDVKD. The CDR3 is 15 residues long. The V and J ends lost 0 bases and 2 bases respectively, with 10 bases between them. The CDR3 DNA sequence: TGTGCCACCAGTGATTTGCAAGTTCAGCCCTACGAGCAGTACGTC. It yields the protein CATSDLQVQPYEQYV.

This clonotype was counted only a few times. J is TRBJ1-6 and V is TRBV4-3; D not resolved. V lost 4 bases and J 4 bases, leaving 8 bases between the germline ends. The CDR3 contains 14 residues. Germline V gene lookup returns CDR1 LGHNA and CDR2 YSLEER. The CDR3 reads CASSPGLYNSPLHF. As DNA, the CDR3 is TGCGCCAGCAGCCCGGGCCTGTATAATTCACCCCTCCACTTT.

This clonotype was seen once. This sequence joins TRBV18 and TRBJ2-7; 7 bases agree with TRBD1. CDR3 size: 15 residues. The J segment lost 3 bases and the V segment lost 3 bases, leaving 8 bases of the junction unmatched. Germline assignment: CDR1 KGHSH and CDR2 LQKENI. CDR3 residues: CASSPPTGQFYEQYF. The CDR3 coding sequence is TGTGCCAGCTCACCGCCTACGGGACAGTTCTACGAGCAGTACTTC.

The table lists this clonotype with many counts. The CDR3 sequence: CASSYVGGLYNEQFF. DNA for the CDR3: TGTGCCAGCAGTTATGTCGGGGGGCTCTACAATGAGCAGTTCTTC. The chain couples TRBV28 to TRBJ2-1; D is possibly TRBD2 (7 bases). The CDR3 runs to 15 residues. Between the trimmed V and J ends, which lost 4 bases and 3 bases, there was a span of 13 bases. The germline V gene encodes CDR1 MDHEN and CDR2 SYDVKM.

This clonotype showed up just a few times. The chain combines TRBV2 with TRBJ1-1; no clear D gene. V was shortened by 2 bases and J by 9 bases, with 7 bases between the two germline ends. Germline lookup yields CDR1 SNHLY and CDR2 FYNNEI. This CDR3 has 11 amino acids. CDR3 residues: CASSENDQAFF. The CDR3 DNA is TGTGCCAGCAGTGAAAACGATCAAGCTTTCTTT.

The chain links TRBV5-1 to TRBJ2-2; TRBD2 matches 10 bases. CDR1 SGHRS and CDR2 YFSETQ come from the germline V gene. CDR3 length equals 16 residues. V gave up 5 bases and J gave up 6 bases; unmatched junction bases: 10. The CDR3 region is CASSPTAGLAAGELFF. CDR3 DNA: TGCGCCAGCAGTCCTACCGCCGGACTAGCGGCCGGGGAGCTGTTTTTT.

The chain couples TRBV20-1 to TRBJ2-3; 8 nucleotides match TRBD1. This CDR3 comprises 17 residues. With 1 base clipped from V and 0 bases from J, the junction kept 9 bases outside the gene matches. The germline V gene encodes CDR1 DFQATT and CDR2 SNEGSKA (reference sequence). CDR3 sequence reads: CSARGQGAPISTDTQYF. The CDR3 DNA is TGCAGTGCTAGAGGTCAGGGGGCCCCGATTAGCACAGATACGCAGTATTTT.

The V and J genes are TRBV14 and TRBJ2-7; a weak D match, TRBD2 (5 bases). Trimming pared 2 bases from V and 5 bases from J, leaving 10 bases between. Germline V gene lookup returns CDR1 SGHDN and CDR2 FVKESK. This CDR3 region has 13 residues. The CDR3 nucleotides read TGTGCCAGCAGCCAAACGGGGTTGCACGAGCAGTACGTC. The encoded protein is CASSQTGLHEQYV.

The chain combines TRBV28 with TRBJ2-5, with 12 bases that match TRBD2. This CDR3 region has 15 residues. Germline CDR1 reads MDHEN; CDR2 reads SYDVKM. The junction had 7 bases not matched to a gene; V was cut back by 6 bases and J by 5 bases. CDR3 nucleotides: TGTGCCAGCAGCTATCTAGCGGGGGGGCAGGAGACCCAGTACTTC. As protein: CASSYLAGGQETQYF.

This clonotype was seen a handful of times. This rearrangement joins TRBV20-1 to TRBJ1-2; D ambiguous. The V end lost 6 bases, the J end lost 5 bases, and 10 bases lay between the germline ends. In germline, CDR1 is DFQATT, CDR2 SNEGSKA (reference sequence). The CDR3 contains 11 residues. The CDR3, as DNA: TGCAGTGCCTTGAGCGAGTATGGCTACACCTTC. Translated, it gives CSALSEYGYTF.

This clonotype showed up many times. J is TRBJ1-4 and V is TRBV20-1; unclear D gene. This CDR3 is built from 13 residues. The V gene's germline CDR1 is DFQATT and CDR2 SNEGSKA (reference sequence). Trimming left V 2 bases short and J 8 bases short, with 12 bases between. The DNA for the CDR3 is TGCAGTGCTAGATACAGCGGGAACGAAAAACTGTTTTTT. This encodes CSARYSGNEKLFF.

The chain recombines TRBV24-1 with TRBJ1-1, with D hard to call. V lost 3 bases to trimming and J lost 5 bases, with 9 bases between them. This CDR3 spans 13 amino acids. Per germline, CDR1 KGHDR and CDR2 SFDVKD. The CDR3 nucleotides are TGTGCCACCAGTGATACAGCGAGGACTGAAGCTTTCTTT. Translated, it gives CATSDTARTEAFF.

This rearrangement joins TRBV2 to TRBJ2-1; 7 bases map to TRBD1. The CDR3 runs to 12 residues. The V and J ends lost 6 bases and 10 bases, in that order; junction bases with no gene match: 6. The germline gives CDR1 SNHLY, CDR2 FYNNEI. The CDR3 is CASRPTGAEQFF. CDR3 DNA sequence: TGTGCCAGCAGGCCTACAGGGGCCGAGCAGTTCTTC.